These 23 T cell receptor beta chains came from one sample sequenced in a study of blood T cell repertoires in COVID-19. TCRdb's table, derived via immunoSEQ multiplex PCR, lists solely in-frame clones and lacks some. The sample carries under 35,000 clones, 80% to 90% recorded once. Sequenced material: peripheral blood. These receptors were obtained from a man in his sixties with active COVID-19.

This chain links TRBV6-5 with TRBJ2-7; D possibly corresponds to TRBD2 (6 bases). CDR1 is MNHEY and CDR2 is SVGAGI in the germline V gene. V was cut by 0 bases and J by 2 bases, with 11 bases left in between. CDR3 length: 15 amino acids. The chain's CDR3 is CASSYSGGVAYEQYF. In nucleotides, the CDR3 is TGTGCCAGCAGTTACTCGGGCGGGGTGGCCTACGAGCAGTACTTC.

This clone showed up just a few times. This rearrangement joins TRBV7-3 to TRBJ2-1; 7 bases match TRBD1. The CDR3 sequence is 14 residues long. Germline V lookup: CDR1 SGHTA, CDR2 FQGTGA. The V segment lost 5 bases and the J segment 7 bases; nucleotides outside the gene matches: 8. The CDR3 bases are TGTGCCAGCAGCGCCGGAAACAGGGGTAATGAGCAGTTCTTC. Translating it yields CASSAGNRGNEQFF.

J is TRBJ1-1 and V is TRBV25-1; a weak D match, TRBD1 (5 bases). The CDR3 has 15 amino acids. CDR1 is MGHDK and CDR2 is SYGVNS in the germline V gene. V was trimmed by 2 bases and J by 4 bases, leaving 14 bases between them. CDR3 nucleotides: TGTGCCAGCAGTGAAAGTGGGGCGCGGGGCACTGAAGCTTTCTTT. Translation: CASSESGARGTEAFF.

The chain recombines TRBV6-1 with TRBJ2-3, with TRBD2 matching over 16 bases. Germline CDR1 reads MNHNS; CDR2 reads SASEGT. This CDR3 contains 20 residues. V trimming: 4 bases; J trimming: 4 bases; junction bases outside the gene matches: 14. CDR3 DNA: TGTGCCAGCAGTGGCTCTCCGGGACTAGCGGGAGGGCGGGGCTCAGATACGCAGTATTTT. This encodes CASSGSPGLAGGRGSDTQYF.

The V call is TRBV28, the J call TRBJ1-2; D is uncertain. Per germline, CDR1 MDHEN and CDR2 SYDVKM. The CDR3 is made up of 15 amino acids. The V and J ends lost 3 bases and 1 base respectively, with 12 bases between them. The CDR3 nucleotides read TGTGCCAGCAGTTTTTGGCAGATCGTTAACTATGGCTACACCTTC. This translates into CASSFWQIVNYGYTF.

This chain connects TRBV11-3 to TRBJ2-1, with 7 bases fitting TRBD2. The V gene end was trimmed by 5 bases and the J gene end by 5 bases; junction bases not matched to a gene: 12. The V gene's germline CDR1 is SGHNT and CDR2 YENEEA. The CDR3 contains 16 residues. The CDR3 protein is CASSPTAGALDNEQFF. The CDR3 DNA reads as TGTGCCAGCAGCCCTACGGCGGGAGCCTTAGACAATGAGCAGTTCTTC.

The rearrangement joins TRBV7-9 to TRBJ2-7; 8 bases match TRBD1. The CDR3 spans 14 residues. Germline V gene sequence: CDR1 SEHNR, CDR2 FQNEAQ (reference sequence). The V gene end was trimmed by 4 bases and the J gene end by 7 bases; junction bases not matched to a gene: 9. CDR3 nucleotide sequence: TGTGCCAGCAGCTCCGGTCAGGGGGCGCGGGAGCAGTACTTC. Amino acid sequence: CASSSGQGAREQYF.

The chain links TRBV29-1 to TRBJ1-1; TRBD1 is a possible D gene (6 bases). The V end was cut by 7 bases, the J end by 1 base, with 16 bases between. The CDR3 has 14 residues. The germline CDR1 and CDR2 sequences are SQVTM and ANQGSEA. The CDR3 DNA reads as TGCAGCGCCGCTTCCAGGGGTTCGAACACTGAAGCTTTCTTT. Its protein is CSAASRGSNTEAFF. Together with reference TRBV29-1 and TRBJ1-1, the CDR3 gives the full variable domain: SAVISQKPSRDICQRGTSLTIQCQVDSQVTMMFWYRQQPGQSLTLIATANQGSEATYESGFVIDKFPISRPNLTFSTLTVSNMSPEDSSIYLCSAASRGSNTEAFFGQGTRLTVV.

The chain couples TRBV20-1 to TRBJ2-1, with TRBD2 identical over 9 bases. The CDR3 contains 16 residues. Germline V gene sequence: CDR1 DFQATT, CDR2 SNEGSKA (reference sequence). The V and J ends lost 3 bases and 0 bases, in that order; junction bases with no gene match: 6. CDR3 sequence: CSASNRLADSYNEQFF. The CDR3 nucleotides are TGCAGTGCTAGTAACCGACTAGCGGACTCCTACAATGAGCAGTTCTTC.

This chain uses TRBV7-9 with TRBJ1-6; possibly TRBD1 for D (6 bases). The CDR3 extends over 16 amino acids. Trimming pared 4 bases from V and 6 bases from J, leaving 16 bases between. The V gene's germline CDR1 is SEHNR and CDR2 FQNEAQ (reference sequence). The CDR3 coding sequence is TGTGCCAGCAGCTCCCGGCCGAGAGGGGGTAATTCACCCCTCCACTTT. It encodes CASSSRPRGGNSPLHF.

This chain connects TRBV9 to TRBJ2-7, with D possibly TRBD1 on 5 matching bases. The CDR3 sequence is 13 residues long. V was shortened by 0 bases and J by 6 bases, with 10 bases between the two germline ends. Germline CDR1 is SGDLS and CDR2 is YYNGEE. CDR3 protein: CASSVGQGSEQYF. The CDR3 bases are TGTGCCAGCAGCGTAGGTCAGGGCTCCGAGCAGTACTTC.

This sequence joins TRBV6-5 and TRBJ1-1; TRBD1 might be the D (6 bases). V was pared by 5 bases and J by 7 bases, with 8 bases between. The CDR3 runs 11 residues. Germline V gives CDR1 MNHEY, CDR2 SVGAGI. Here the CDR3 reads CASSPGVEAFF. As DNA, the CDR3 is TGTGCCAGCAGTCCAGGGGTTGAAGCTTTCTTT.

V is TRBV6-6 and J is TRBJ1-2, with a possible D match to TRBD1 (6 bases). CDR3 size: 11 residues. The germline gives CDR1 MNHNY, CDR2 SVGAGI (reference sequence). V lost 6 bases to trimming and J lost 6 bases, with 8 bases between them. The CDR3 loop is CASRQGNGYTF. The CDR3 DNA follows: TGTGCCAGCAGACAGGGTAATGGCTACACCTTC.

The V call is TRBV6-2 or TRBV6-3, the J call TRBJ2-1; D possibly corresponds to TRBD1 (5 bases). V was trimmed by 2 bases and J by 11 bases, leaving 16 bases between them. Germline-derived CDR1 and CDR2 are MNHEY and SVGEGT. The length of the CDR3 is 14 residues. The CDR3 loop reads CASSYPQGTMKQFF. CDR3 DNA: TGTGCCAGCAGTTACCCCCAGGGTACAATGAAGCAGTTCTTC.

The rearrangement joins TRBV3-1 (or the pseudogene TRBV3-2) to TRBJ2-7; no reliable D call. CDR1 is LGHDT and CDR2 is YNNKEL in the germline V gene (reference sequence). This CDR3 is built from 13 residues. V was cut by 3 bases and J by 2 bases, with 8 bases left in between. The CDR3 is CASSQGLAYEQYF. CDR3 DNA sequence: TGTGCCAGCAGCCAGGGTCTAGCCTACGAGCAGTACTTC.

The gene calls are TRBV5-1 and TRBJ2-5; 10 nucleotides match TRBD2. Per germline, CDR1 SGHRS and CDR2 YFSETQ. This CDR3 spans 15 amino acids. Losses at the gene ends were 1 base for V and 5 bases for J; bases not matched to a gene: 5. The CDR3, as DNA: TGCGCCAGCAGCTTGATGTCTAGCGGGAGCGAGACCCAGTACTTC. Translating gives CASSLMSSGSETQYF.

CDR3 coding DNA: TGTGCCAGCAGCCCCAGGGAAGAGACTGAAGCTTTCTTT. This encodes CASSPREETEAFF. The rearrangement joins TRBV7-9 to TRBJ1-1, with D possibly TRBD1 on 5 matching bases. Germline V lookup: CDR1 SEHNR, CDR2 FQNEAQ (reference sequence). Trimming took off 5 bases at V and 5 bases at J, with 12 bases between the two ends. The CDR3 runs to 13 residues.

This clone was recorded only once. The genes are TRBV11-2 and TRBJ2-5; the D gene is possibly TRBD2 (5 bases). Trimming left V 4 bases short and J 5 bases short, with 20 bases between. Germline assignment: CDR1 SGHAT and CDR2 FQNNGV. The CDR3 extends over 16 amino acids. The CDR3 region is CASSSQPPQTGETQYF. CDR3 DNA: TGTGCCAGCAGCTCCCAGCCCCCTCAAACGGGGGAGACCCAGTACTTC.

The genes are TRBV6-2 or TRBV6-3 and TRBJ2-7; D is unclear. Germline CDR1 and CDR2: MNHEY and SVGEGT. The germline V and J ends were trimmed by 2 bases and 6 bases, with 17 bases remaining between them. The CDR3 has 15 amino acids. CDR3 nucleotides: TGTGCCAGCAGTTACGTCAGGATTTCGTCTGGCGAGCAGTACTTC. Its translation: CASSYVRISSGEQYF.

The chain links TRBV6-4 to TRBJ2-7; 8 bases line up with TRBD2. V shed 7 bases, J shed 2 bases, and the junction held 10 bases outside the gene matches. The CDR3 loop spans 15 amino acids. CDR1 is MRHNA and CDR2 is SNTAGT in the germline V gene. This CDR3 is CASTVPSGRPYEQYF. The CDR3 coding sequence is TGTGCCAGCACCGTTCCCAGCGGGAGACCCTACGAGCAGTACTTC.

This clone was found once. The rearrangement uses TRBV24-1 and TRBJ2-5, with 14 nucleotides matching TRBD2. V gave up 3 bases and J gave up 1 base; unmatched junction bases: 3. This CDR3 spans 17 amino acids. CDR1 is KGHDR and CDR2 is SFDVKD in the germline V gene. The CDR3 loop reads CATSDGTSGRAQETQYF. For the CDR3, the DNA is TGTGCCACCAGTGATGGGACTAGCGGGAGAGCCCAAGAGACCCAGTACTTC.

The chain is built from TRBV29-1 and TRBJ2-5; D is unresolved. Germline-derived CDR1 and CDR2 are SQVTM and ANQGSEA. V was pared by 0 bases and J by 4 bases, with 12 bases between. The CDR3 is 14 residues long. Here the CDR3 DNA reads TGCAGCGTTGAAGATCCTAGAGACCCAGAGACCCAGTACTTC. It is translated as CSVEDPRDPETQYF.

This clone was observed a single time. The chain has TRBV7-3 and TRBJ2-2; 7 nucleotides line up with TRBD1. The germline V gene has CDR1 SGHTA and CDR2 FQGTGA. The length of the CDR3 is 15 residues. J lost 6 bases, V lost 0 bases, and 4 bases had no gene match. The CDR3 coding sequence is TGTGCCAGCAGCTTAACCCGACAGGGTGCCGGGGAGCTGTTTTTT. It codes for CASSLTRQGAGELFF. The full variable domain, with the rest looked up from reference TRBV7-3 and TRBJ2-2, is GAGVSQTPSNKVTEKGKYVELRCDPISGHTALYWYRQSLGQGPEFLIYFQGTGAADDSGLPNDRFFAVRPEGSVSTLKIQRTERGDSAVYLCASSLTRQGAGELFFGEGSRLTVL.